The clone carrying this T cell receptor beta chain was seen a single time. Its specificity is not known. It may be a read error: a sequence one base away is much more abundant. The CDR3 end shows no conserved phenylalanine or tryptophan, and so a read error is likely. This sample is part of a study of spatial heterogeneity in lung cancer. Noted time point: sample taken at primary tumor resection. Each CDR3 protein is one row after TCRdb ran MiXCR on the 5' RACE reads. Among fewer than 5,000 distinct CDR3 sequences listed, 5% to 7% were seen once. The study, taken as a whole, reports: It was found that expanded intratumoral alpha and beta TCR counts tracked tumor mutation counts.

Germline lookup yields CDR1 SGHRS and CDR2 YFSETQ. The CDR3 extends over 18 amino acids. The trim removed 4 bases at V and 1 base at J, leaving 8 bases unmatched. The receptor was isolated from a male donor with early-stage non-small cell lung cancer. The sample consisted of lung tumor tissue, taken at surgery. The chain couples TRBV5-1 to TRBJ2-3; 14 bases fit TRBD2. Here the CDR3 reads CASSAGLAGGRGTDTQYL. CDR3 nucleotides: TGCGCCAGCAGCGCCGGACTAGCGGGGGGTCGCGGCACAGATACGCAGTATTTG.